Listed here are 21 T cell receptor beta chains from one sample, sequenced in a study of T cells in narcolepsy. Profiled with immunoSEQ multiplex PCR; TCRdb holds only in-frame clones, not every one. The table has roughly 25,000 clones, 85% to 90% seen once; the top ten hold 1.3%. The sample was CD45RA- memory CD4+ T cells from PBMCs. The receptors derive from a human donor with narcolepsy.

Only a few counts were recorded for this clone. The chain combines TRBV21-1 with TRBJ2-7; the table gives TRBD1 as D, unverified against the DNA. TRBV21-1 is listed as a pseudogene. CDR3 length: 10 amino acids. The DNA of the CDR3 is TGTGCCAGCCCCCACTACGAGCAGTACTTC. Protein: CASPHYEQYF.

The chain couples TRBV28 to TRBJ2-3; 7 bases are a match to TRBD1. From germline, CDR1 is MDHEN and CDR2 SYDVKM. Germline trimming cut 6 bases from V and 7 bases from J; bases unmatched to any gene: 19. The CDR3 has 17 amino acids. CDR3 loop: CASSPGTAHFPGHTQYF. In nucleotides, the CDR3 is TGTGCCAGCAGCCCCGGGACAGCGCACTTCCCGGGGCATACGCAGTATTTT.

The gene calls are TRBV10-3 and TRBJ2-3, with 11 bases matching TRBD2. The CDR3 totals 17 residues. The ends lost 6 bases at V and 2 bases at J; junction bases unmatched: 10. Germline lookup yields CDR1 ENHRY and CDR2 SYGVKD. The CDR3 nucleotides read TGTGCCATCAGGGACGGGACTAGCGGTGGGGTCACAGATACGCAGTATTTT. Translating it yields CAIRDGTSGGVTDTQYF.

V gene TRBV5-1 combines with J gene TRBJ2-5; 11 bases are shared with TRBD1. The CDR3 length is 15 residues. The V gene end was trimmed by 4 bases and the J gene end by 1 base; junction bases not matched to a gene: 3. Germline CDR1 reads SGHRS; CDR2 reads YFSETQ. CDR3 DNA: TGCGCCAGCAGCGGACAGGGGGCGCCCCAAGAGACCCAGTACTTC. Its translation: CASSGQGAPQETQYF.

V and J are TRBV7-2 and TRBJ1-5, with D tentatively TRBD1 (6 bases). V was pared by 0 bases and J by 5 bases, with 11 bases between. CDR1 is SGHTA and CDR2 is FQGNSA in the germline V gene. The length of the CDR3 is 15 residues. In nucleotides, the CDR3 is TGTGCCAGCAGCTTAGCGGGGGGGGGCGATCAGCCCCAGCATTTT. It translates to CASSLAGGGDQPQHF.

In its sample, this clone was seen a few times. This chain links TRBV9 with TRBJ2-7; D call uncertain. Looked up from germline, CDR1 is SGDLS and CDR2 is YYNGEE. Trimming took 0 bases from V and 1 from J, leaving 11 bases between them. The CDR3 length is 15 residues. The CDR3 DNA is TGTGCCAGCAGCGTAGCCCCGACTGAATCCTACGAGCAGTACTTC. Encoded protein: CASSVAPTESYEQYF.

The chain links TRBV18 to TRBJ2-1; TRBD2 agrees at 7 bases. This CDR3 has 16 amino acids. V trimming: 3 bases; J trimming: 6 bases; junction bases outside the gene matches: 11. Looked up from germline, CDR1 is KGHSH and CDR2 is LQKENI. CDR3 nucleotide sequence: TGTGCCAGCTCACCTTACGGACTAGGGGTTTCCAATGAGCAGTTCTTC. This codes for CASSPYGLGVSNEQFF.

This clone appeared once. V usage is TRBV5-1 and J usage is TRBJ2-5; possibly TRBD1 for D (5 bases). Germline V gives CDR1 SGHRS, CDR2 YFSETQ. With 7 bases removed from V and 4 bases from J, the gap between germline ends came to 23 bases. The CDR3 runs to 16 residues. The CDR3 region is CASANGVGRVPETQYF. DNA of the CDR3: TGCGCCAGCGCTAATGGTGTGGGGCGCGTACCAGAGACCCAGTACTTC.

V is TRBV29-1 and J is TRBJ1-1; D unclear. Between the trimmed V and J ends, which lost 4 bases and 5 bases, there was a span of 11 bases. The germline V gene encodes CDR1 SQVTM and CDR2 ANQGSEA. The CDR3 runs to 12 residues. CDR3 bases: TGCAGCGTTGTCCGGGGAAGGACTGAAGCTTTCTTT. It is translated as CSVVRGRTEAFF.

V gene TRBV28 combines with J gene TRBJ1-2; D is undetermined. Trimming removed 3 bases at V and 1 base at J, with 3 bases between. This CDR3 is built from 12 residues. Germline CDR1 and CDR2: MDHEN and SYDVKM. This CDR3 is CASSFINYGYTF. The CDR3, as DNA: TGTGCCAGCAGTTTCATTAACTATGGCTACACCTTC.

The genes are TRBV6-5 and TRBJ2-5, with 8 bases that match TRBD2. The tail of the sequence fits TRBJ2-7 better, so the J call may be wrong. The germline gives CDR1 MNHEY, CDR2 SVGAGI. The CDR3 is 15 residues long. CDR3 nucleotides: TGTGCCAGCAGTTTAATGGGTTCACTAGCGGACGAGCAGTACTTC. Translation gives CASSLMGSLADEQYF.

The J gene is TRBJ1-5, the V gene TRBV6-6, with 10 positions matching TRBD1. CDR1 MNHNY and CDR2 SVGAGI come from the germline V gene (reference sequence). This CDR3 has 15 amino acids. Germline trimming cut 6 bases from V and 2 bases from J; bases unmatched to any gene: 4. In nucleotides, the CDR3 is TGTGCCAGCAGCCCCGGGACAGGGGGCAATCAGCCCCAGCATTTT. Translated, it gives CASSPGTGGNQPQHF.

V and J are TRBV28 and TRBJ1-5, with a possible D match to TRBD1 (5 bases). Germline CDR1 is MDHEN and CDR2 is SYDVKM. V was shortened by 1 base and J by 0 bases, with 13 bases between the two germline ends. CDR3 size: 17 residues. CDR3 protein: CASSLYHRGGSNQPQHF. The CDR3 DNA reads as TGTGCCAGCAGTTTATACCATCGGGGGGGTAGCAATCAGCCCCAGCATTTT.

The CDR3 loop reads CASSLSTSFFEQYF. DNA of the CDR3: TGTGCCAGCTCACTTTCCACGAGCTTCTTCGAGCAGTACTTC. The chain joins TRBV18 to TRBJ2-7; D is undetermined. Trimming cost V 4 bases and J 6 bases, with 16 bases left between them. There are 14 residues in the CDR3. Germline V lookup: CDR1 KGHSH, CDR2 LQKENI.

This chain links TRBV7-2 with TRBJ1-5, with a tentative D call TRBD1 (6 bases). The CDR3 extends over 13 amino acids. The ends were cut back, 5 bases at V and 6 bases at J, with 11 bases in the middle. CDR1 and CDR2 from the germline V gene are SGHTA and FQGNSA. The DNA for the CDR3 is TGTGCCAGCAGCGTAGGGGGGGGTCAGCCCCAGCATTTT. As protein: CASSVGGGQPQHF.

This rearrangement joins TRBV5-4 to TRBJ1-2; D remains ambiguous. The V and J ends lost 0 bases and 7 bases respectively, with 7 bases between them. There are 12 residues in the CDR3. Per the germline V gene, CDR1 is SGHNT and CDR2 is YYREEE (reference sequence). CDR3 in DNA: TGTGCCAGCAGCTTGGCAGGATTTGGCTACACCTTC. This codes for CASSLAGFGYTF.

This sequence joins TRBV30 and TRBJ1-6; 7 bases agree with TRBD1. Germline-derived CDR1 and CDR2 are GTSNPN and SVGIG (reference sequence). V dropped 2 bases and J dropped 7; count of bases not matched to a gene: 8. The CDR3 covers 15 residues. CDR3 residues: CAWSSNRGSNSPLHF. CDR3 coding DNA: TGTGCCTGGAGTTCAAACAGGGGTTCAAATTCACCCCTCCACTTT.

The V gene is TRBV5-1, the J gene TRBJ2-5, with TRBD2 identical over 7 bases. The closer fit of TRBJ2-7 to the DNA end suggests the J call may be wrong. CDR1 is SGHRS and CDR2 is YFSETQ in the germline V gene. The CDR3 is 15 residues long. The chain's CDR3 is CASSPASGGTYEQYF. The CDR3, as DNA: TGCGCCAGCAGCCCTGCTAGCGGAGGAACCTACGAGCAGTACTTC.

This clone was counted only a few times. The chain employs TRBV10-3 and TRBJ1-4; no clear D. Germline lookup yields CDR1 ENHRY and CDR2 SYGVKD. V was clipped by 2 bases and J by 11 bases, with 9 bases between them. CDR3 length: 12 residues. The CDR3 DNA follows: TGTGCCATCAGTGAGGAATCTATTAAACTGTTTTTT. Protein product: CAISEESIKLFF.

The chain has TRBV2 and TRBJ1-5; TRBD1 aligns across 10 bases. V shed 6 bases and J 6 bases; nucleotides not matched to a gene: 5. The CDR3 totals 14 residues. Germline loops: CDR1 SNHLY, CDR2 FYNNEI. This chain's CDR3 is CASRGTGDPQPQHF. The CDR3 DNA is TGTGCCAGCAGAGGGACAGGGGATCCTCAGCCCCAGCATTTT.

The chain has TRBV9 and TRBJ2-3; 7 bases are shared with TRBD1. The V segment lost 3 bases and the J segment 4 bases; nucleotides outside the gene matches: 11. Germline V CDR1 and CDR2: SGDLS, YYNGEE. The CDR3 spans 16 residues. The chain's CDR3 is CASSAQGVGTADTQYF. The CDR3 bases are TGTGCCAGCAGCGCTCAGGGGGTAGGTACGGCAGATACGCAGTATTTT.